This paragraph reports one T cell receptor (beta chain). The target of this receptor is not known. The sample holds no much larger clone one base away, and base qualities are not on file. Library method: the immunoSEQ multiplex PCR assay. A mixture of 60 forward primers for TCR Vbeta segments and 13 reverse primers for TCR Jbeta segments was used in the multiplex PCR. The CDR3 region of rearranged TCR beta genes was amplified from genomic DNA by a multiplex PCR assay. The Illumina HiSeq System was used to sequence the amplified TCR beta libraries as 87-base-pair reads. From the authors' description of their analysis: A later analysis counted around 72 million unique TCR beta chains across the 666 repertoires, and around 12 million of these chains were shared by at least two donors. Raw reads were error-corrected and collapsed into unique sequences with a nearest-neighbor algorithm that merged closely related sequences to remove PCR and sequencing errors. To assign V, D and J gene segments, CDR3 sequences were aligned to IMGT reference sequences. For a sequence to be retained, a match of at least six nucleotides to both a V gene segment and a J gene segment was required. A rearrangement was called productive if the CDR3 had no stop codons and remained in frame with V and J, and every other rearrangement was called non-productive. CDR3 was defined according to IMGT convention as the region running from the second conserved V-encoded cysteine to the conserved J-encoded phenylalanine. The earlier analysis of 587 of the donors excluded sequences that lacked an unambiguous match to a single V gene segment. An earlier analysis of 587 of the donors classified V segments as functional when productive rearrangements were above 56.7% and as segregating when the standard deviation between donors was above 5%. A statistical classification framework was built to diagnose cytomegalovirus status from the catalog of TCR beta chain sequences. V and J gene assignment, in a later analysis, came from comparing TCR nucleotide sequences with IMGT/GENE-DB human TR gene sequences. In a later analysis, CDR3 sequences and most-parsimonious VDJ recombination scenarios were assigned using the TCRdist pipeline. In a later analysis, each TCR beta chain was defined by its CDR3 amino acid sequence together with its V-gene family, and reads without a unique V-gene family were excluded. In a later analysis, 500 to 650 highly shared, low-generation-probability nucleotide sequences were removed to address suspected cross-contamination and a sequencing artifact. For each public chain, a later analysis derived a clonal expansion index from normalized ranks of inferred template counts within each repertoire. A later analysis computed generation probabilities with a VDJ recombination model fitted to out-of-frame rearrangements, and checked the results against IGoR. In a later analysis, TCR-TCR, TCR-HLA and TCR-CMV co-occurrence was scored with hypergeometric tests, and a repertoire-size bias correction was applied to TCR pairs. To estimate false discovery rates, a later analysis permuted the HLA or CMV assignments 20 times. In a later analysis, co-occurring TCRs were grouped with DBSCAN, and TCRdist sequence similarity was added when clustering was performed within HLA-allele-positive subsets. Co-occurrence clustering excluded repertoires with fewer than 30,000 or more than 120,000 public chains, plus five with anomalous nucleotide sharing. TCRdb took over this immuneACCESS table, retaining in-frame rearrangements with V and J assigned. Such tables are incomplete; in checked studies, under half of the missing clones stem from an unresolved V gene, and the remainder is unexplained. The V and J calls and clone size are taken from that table; D and trimming were inferred from the DNA. The sample records a few hundred thousand clones, around nine tenths of which are singletons. The top ten clones comprise roughly 2.1% of the sample.

This record belongs to a study of cytomegalovirus exposure and HLA in healthy donors listed by TCRdb under 2017. The study in broad terms: In an earlier analysis of roughly 590 of the donors, 250 to 350 Gb of sequence data and 100 million or so unique TCR beta sequences from about 180 million T cells were reported. A later analysis re-examined previously published TCR beta repertoires from 610 or so donors and added high-resolution HLA genotyping to investigate patterns of TCR occurrence. Class I and class II HLA loci were covered by the typing at four-digit resolution. The later analysis used no new phenotypic data to find candidate immune exposures, relying instead on TCR beta sequences and their occurrence across donors. The number of typed donors differed by locus: about 620-640 for A, B, C, DRB1 and DQB1; approximately 520 for DQA1; some 590 for DPA1; and around 490 for DPB1. All discovery cohort repertoires had been generated using a single sequencing platform. A later genetic analysis took genome-wide SNP genotypes for about three fifths of the 666 donors and used that subset as a discovery cohort. Across 300 to 500 genotyped donors of the cohort, an average of approximately 220,000 unique TCR beta nucleotide sequences per donor were sequenced, and around 20% of those sequences were non-productive. The study aimed to test whether signatures of past pathogen exposure could be identified by cataloging public T cell receptors. About 330 gigabases of sequencing data and 75 million to 85 million unique TCR sequences made up an early release that covered under 750 HLA-typed donors. A handful of DR-DQ haplotypes were handled as single units for association and clustering because linkage in the cohort was strong. Besides the first cohort of more than 650 subjects, a separate validation cohort made up of 120 different subjects was used. An earlier analysis of 500 to 750 of the donors applied high-throughput TCR beta sequencing to assess whether each TCR beta V gene segment acted as functional or pseudogenic. Using immunosequencing, the study profiled T cell repertoires from 666 subjects and related those repertoires to cytomegalovirus serostatus. Alongside the repertoire data, information on donor age, sex, ethnicity and CMV serostatus was compiled. The genetic ancestry cluster associated with self-reported Caucasian donors included 81% of the 300 to 450 genotyped donors. The study combined high-throughput TCR immunosequencing, statistical association of individual TCRs with disease status, and machine learning to predict cytomegalovirus infection status. General study outcomes and caveats: Strong co-occurrence of HLA alleles, especially DR and DQ, made assigning TCR associations to individual alleles difficult. Correlated functional status among segregating V segments might be attributable to linkage disequilibrium, but an unknown experimental factor could not be ruled out. Most TCR sequences were seen in very few donors, while some public TCRs were found in many individuals. It was suggested by the authors that the approach could potentially be generalized to other disease states and immunological phenotypes. A further reported finding was that TCR beta sequences accurately predicted the HLA-A and HLA-B alleles for most subjects in the first cohort. Only TCR beta chains were sequenced in this cohort, and the absence of alpha or paired-chain data limited detectable features. The classifier was reported to diagnose cytomegalovirus status with high specificity and sensitivity in both the original cohort and the validation cohort. A cluster of highly shared sequence variants was judged likely to be a technical artifact of the sequencing pipeline. A total of about 150 TCR beta chains were listed by the study as associated with cytomegalovirus. For the cohort, immune exposure information was limited to CMV serostatus. In an earlier analysis of around 500 of the donors, most TCR beta V segments appeared in productive rearrangements about 87% or about 30% of the time, broadly matching IMGT annotations. In vitro tests confirmed that three of the cytomegalovirus-associated TCR beta chains recognize cytomegalovirus antigens. In a later genetic analysis, a missense DCLRE1C variant was associated with V-gene and J-gene trimming of TCR beta chains, and the association was replicated in an independent cohort. In a later analysis, several top co-occurrence clusters were reported to appear linked to parvovirus B19, influenza, CMV and Epstein-Barr virus. Because HLA typing was unavailable for some donors at each locus, only the typed subset was used in association tests. Some IMGT-functional V segments, including TRBV6-2 and TRBV6-3, could not be distinguished by the 87-base-pair reads and were therefore excluded. Specific HLA alleles were associated with 15,000 to 20,000 TCR beta sequences at a false discovery rate of 0.05 in a later analysis. Compared with the roughly 670-donor mean, donors in an Asian-associated ancestry cluster had fewer N-insertions in productive TCRs, according to a later genetic analysis. The presence/absence analyses assumed that sequencing depth was roughly uniform across donors, and that assumption may not be true. According to a later analysis, TCR association rates differed among HLA loci, with DRB1 alleles showing the most associated TCRs and HLA-C alleles showing the fewest. Because counts were too low, some 16 rarely observed V segments, including chromosome 9 orphons, were excluded from the earlier analysis of a few hundred of the donors. A later analysis found that most CMV-associated TCR beta chains appeared HLA-restricted, with HLA associations seemingly driven largely by CMV exposure. In a later analysis, HLA-associated TCR beta chains showed more clonal expansion and lower generation probabilities than non-associated chains that were equally common.

The germline V gene specifies SNHLY as CDR1 and FYNNEI as CDR2. The germline V and J ends show losses of 5 bases and 8 bases respectively, and no gene match explains 10 bases of the junction. Measured from the cysteine to the phenylalanine, the CDR3 is 14 residues long. Of the read, only the CDR3 DNA is kept; its 42 bases are in frame from base 1. The cohort was made up of about 610 healthy bone marrow donors. At the time of sampling, all cohort members were nominally healthy, though unrecorded immune exposures were likely present. The donor tested CMV seronegative, placing the donor among the roughly 340 seronegative members of the cohort. Every donor gave a peripheral blood sample, and the peripheral blood mononuclear cells from that sample were used for TCR beta sequencing. The Qiagen DNeasy Blood Extraction Kit was used to extract genomic DNA from the blood cell samples.

The TCR sequence derives from a woman between 18 and 30 years old in good health and CMV-seronegative. The receptor chain draws on TRBV2 and TRBJ1-2, and TRBD1 aligns with 8 junction nucleotides. Material for sequencing was PBMCs. The CDR3: CASSRADRVEGYTF. The DNA sequence is given as TGTGCCAGCAGTCGCGCGGACAGGGTGGAAGGCTACACCTTC.